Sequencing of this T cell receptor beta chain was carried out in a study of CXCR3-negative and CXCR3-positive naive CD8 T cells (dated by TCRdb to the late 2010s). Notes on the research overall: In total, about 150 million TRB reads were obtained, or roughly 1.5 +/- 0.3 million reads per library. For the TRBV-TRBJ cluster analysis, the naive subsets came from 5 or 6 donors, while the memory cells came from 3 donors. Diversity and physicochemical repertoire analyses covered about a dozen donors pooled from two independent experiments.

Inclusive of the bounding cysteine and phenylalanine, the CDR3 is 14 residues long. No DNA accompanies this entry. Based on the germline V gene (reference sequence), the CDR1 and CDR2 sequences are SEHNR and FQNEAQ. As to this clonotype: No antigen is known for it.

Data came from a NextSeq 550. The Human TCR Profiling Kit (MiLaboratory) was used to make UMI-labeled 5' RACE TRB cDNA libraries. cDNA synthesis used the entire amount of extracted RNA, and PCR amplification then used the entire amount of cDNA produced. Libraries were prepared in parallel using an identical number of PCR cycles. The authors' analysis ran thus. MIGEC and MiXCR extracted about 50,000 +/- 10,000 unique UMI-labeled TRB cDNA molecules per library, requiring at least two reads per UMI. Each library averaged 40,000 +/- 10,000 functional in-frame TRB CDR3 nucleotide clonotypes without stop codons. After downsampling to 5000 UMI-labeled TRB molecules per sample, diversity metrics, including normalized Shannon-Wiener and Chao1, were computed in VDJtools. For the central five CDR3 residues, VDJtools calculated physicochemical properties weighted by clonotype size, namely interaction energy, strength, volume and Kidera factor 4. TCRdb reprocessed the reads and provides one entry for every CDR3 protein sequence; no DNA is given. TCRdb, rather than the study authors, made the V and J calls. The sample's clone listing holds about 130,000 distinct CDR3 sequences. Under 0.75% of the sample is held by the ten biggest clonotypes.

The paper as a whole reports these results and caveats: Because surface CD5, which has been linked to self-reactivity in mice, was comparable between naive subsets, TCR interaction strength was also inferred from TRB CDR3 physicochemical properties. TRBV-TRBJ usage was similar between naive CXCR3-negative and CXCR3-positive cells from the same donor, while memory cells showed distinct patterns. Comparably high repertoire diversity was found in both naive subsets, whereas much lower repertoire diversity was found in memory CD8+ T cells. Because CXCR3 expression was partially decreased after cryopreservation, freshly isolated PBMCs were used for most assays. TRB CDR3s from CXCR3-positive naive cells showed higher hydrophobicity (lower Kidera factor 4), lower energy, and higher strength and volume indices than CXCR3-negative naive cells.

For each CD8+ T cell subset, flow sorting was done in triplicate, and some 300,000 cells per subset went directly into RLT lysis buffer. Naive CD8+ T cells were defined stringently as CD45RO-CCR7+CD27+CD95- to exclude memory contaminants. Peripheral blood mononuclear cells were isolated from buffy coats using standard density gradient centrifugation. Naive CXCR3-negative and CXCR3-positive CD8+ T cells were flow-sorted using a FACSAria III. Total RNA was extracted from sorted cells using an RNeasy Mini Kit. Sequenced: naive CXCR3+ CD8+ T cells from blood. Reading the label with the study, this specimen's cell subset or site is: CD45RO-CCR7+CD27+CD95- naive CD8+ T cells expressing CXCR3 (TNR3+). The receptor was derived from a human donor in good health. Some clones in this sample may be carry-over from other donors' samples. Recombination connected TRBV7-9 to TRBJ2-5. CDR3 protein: CASSLIQARETQYF.